The 25 T cell receptor beta chains below all came from one sample that was sequenced in a study of OX40 agonist ivuxolimab in advanced cancers. The data were produced by immunoSEQ multiplex PCR, yet TCRdb's version contains in-frame clones alone and is incomplete. The sample has roughly 50,000 clones; over 90% are singletons. This sample comprised CD4+ or CD8+ T cells sorted from blood, obtained in a trial of the OX40 agonist ivuxolimab. These receptors were obtained from an adult with an advanced solid tumor such as melanoma, head and neck, liver or kidney cancer.

This clone is a singleton in its sample. The chain combines TRBV30 with TRBJ1-5, with D maybe TRBD1 (5 bases). This CDR3 region has 12 residues. Germline V CDR1 and CDR2: GTSNPN, SVGIG (reference sequence). The ends were cut back, 3 bases at V and 7 bases at J, with 10 bases in the middle. The CDR3 coding sequence is TGTGCCTGGAGCCAGGGTCGGCAGCCCCAGCATTTT. This gives the protein CAWSQGRQPQHF.

The chain combines TRBV5-5 with TRBJ1-2; D possibly corresponds to TRBD1 (5 bases). The CDR3 has 14 amino acids. From germline, CDR1 is SGHKS and CDR2 YYEKEE (reference sequence). V lost 0 bases, J lost 2 bases, and 8 bases lay in between. CDR3 residues: CASSLAGGNYGYTF. The CDR3 nucleotides are TGTGCCAGCAGCTTGGCTGGGGGGAACTATGGCTACACCTTC.

The chain combines TRBV10-3 with TRBJ1-4, with D unclear. Looked up from germline, CDR1 is ENHRY and CDR2 is SYGVKD. V lost 0 bases and J 4 bases, leaving 12 bases between the germline ends. CDR3 length: 16 amino acids. The CDR3 is CAISESGGLFNEKLFF. The CDR3 DNA reads TGTGCCATCAGTGAGTCGGGTGGACTGTTTAATGAAAAACTGTTTTTT.

The V call is TRBV4-1, the J call TRBJ2-7; TRBD1 or TRBD2 may be the D gene (5 bases each). The CDR3 covers 14 residues. V was cut by 3 bases and J by 2 bases, with 11 bases left in between. Looked up from germline, CDR1 is MGHRA and CDR2 is YSYEKL. The CDR3 DNA follows: TGCGCCAGCAGCCACCGGGACGGCACCTACGAGCAGTACTTC. Its protein is CASSHRDGTYEQYF.

The chain combines TRBV29-1 with TRBJ2-1; D remains unclear. V was trimmed by 4 bases and J by 12 bases, leaving 19 bases between them. Germline V CDR1 and CDR2: SQVTM, ANQGSEA. The CDR3 has 13 residues. The CDR3 protein is CSVVHPATYWQFF. The DNA for the CDR3 is TGCAGCGTTGTACACCCCGCAACCTATTGGCAGTTCTTC.

The chain combines TRBV30 with TRBJ1-5; a weak D match, TRBD1 (5 bases). The CDR3 runs 14 residues. The V gene's germline CDR1 is GTSNPN and CDR2 SVGIG (reference sequence). Trimming stripped 5 bases from V and 4 bases from J, with 15 bases between. The CDR3 DNA reads TGTGCCTGGGGGACGGAGACTACGAATCAGCCCCAGCATTTT. This codes for CAWGTETTNQPQHF.

This clone was seen only once. The chain links TRBV5-4 to TRBJ1-1, with D possibly matching TRBD1 (6 bases). From germline, CDR1 is SGHNT and CDR2 YYREEE (reference sequence). V lost 1 base to trimming and J lost 3 bases, with 7 bases between them. The CDR3 spans 13 residues. The DNA of the CDR3 is TGTGCCAGCAGCTTGACAGGGTACACTGAAGCTTTCTTT. This sequence encodes CASSLTGYTEAFF.

The chain has TRBV11-2 and TRBJ1-2; TRBD1 matches 8 bases. The CDR3 runs 13 residues. CDR1 is SGHAT, CDR2 FQNNGV, per germline. The junction had 2 bases not matched to a gene; V was cut back by 2 bases and J by 6 bases. The chain's CDR3 is CASSLIQGDGYTF. CDR3 DNA: TGTGCCAGCAGCTTAATACAGGGGGATGGCTACACCTTC.

In this sample, this clone turned up once. This CDR3 reads CASSLIGVQETQYF. CDR3 DNA: TGTGCCAGCAGCTTAATCGGGGTACAAGAGACCCAGTACTTC. The rearrangement joins TRBV7-9 to TRBJ2-5; a possible D gene is TRBD2 (5 bases). Germline-derived CDR1 and CDR2 are SEHNR and FQNEAQ (reference sequence). Trimming shortened V by 2 bases and J by 2 bases, and 9 bases separated the two germline ends. The CDR3 consists of 14 residues.

The chain joins TRBV19 to TRBJ1-1; the D gene is possibly TRBD1 (6 bases). CDR1 and CDR2 from the germline V gene are LNHDA and SQIVND (reference sequence). This CDR3 is built from 14 residues. V dropped 5 bases and J dropped 0 bases, with 10 bases sitting between them. The CDR3 DNA is TGTGCCAGTAGTGACCGGGACATGAACACTGAAGCTTTCTTT. Translating gives CASSDRDMNTEAFF.

The V gene is TRBV2, the J gene TRBJ1-1, with a weak D call TRBD1 (5 bases). The CDR3 is 15 residues long. The germline V and J ends were trimmed by 1 base and 3 bases, with 12 bases remaining between them. In germline, CDR1 is SNHLY, CDR2 FYNNEI. The CDR3 DNA follows: TGTGCCAGCAGTGAAGGGTGGGGCATGGACACTGAAGCTTTCTTT. Amino acids: CASSEGWGMDTEAFF.

V is TRBV14 and J is TRBJ2-1, with D unclear. V was shortened by 1 base and J by 7 bases, with 5 bases between the two germline ends. Per germline, CDR1 SGHDN and CDR2 FVKESK. The CDR3 has 12 residues. CDR3 amino acids: CASSQVGNEQFF. DNA of the CDR3: TGTGCCAGCAGCCAAGTCGGAAATGAGCAGTTCTTC.

The chain employs TRBV27 and TRBJ1-6, with TRBD1 as a possible D gene (6 bases). The V end lost 6 bases, the J end lost 7 bases, and 7 bases lay between the germline ends. CDR1 and CDR2 from the germline V gene are MNHEY and SMNVEV (reference sequence). This CDR3 has 12 amino acids. CDR3 nucleotide sequence: TGTGCCAGCAGGGGGGGCAATTCACCCCTCCACTTT. It specifies CASRGGNSPLHF.

This clone was seen once. The gene calls are TRBV5-4 and TRBJ1-1; D not certain. V lost 2 bases, J lost 7 bases, and 15 bases lay in between. CDR1 SGHNT and CDR2 YYREEE come from the germline V gene (reference sequence). This CDR3 contains 14 residues. CDR3 in amino acids: CASSFVELDGEAFF. In DNA form, the CDR3 reads TGTGCCAGCAGCTTCGTAGAGCTTGACGGTGAAGCTTTCTTT.

This clone was detected only once. This chain joins TRBV27 and TRBJ1-1; 8 nucleotides match TRBD1. The V gene end was trimmed by 7 bases and the J gene end by 0 bases; junction bases not matched to a gene: 10. The CDR3 consists of 16 residues. Germline-derived CDR1 and CDR2 are MNHEY and SMNVEV (reference sequence). CDR3 DNA: TGTGCCAGCAACTTAGGGACAGGAGCTCTGAACACTGAAGCTTTCTTT. Protein: CASNLGTGALNTEAFF.

The chain joins TRBV18 to TRBJ1-1; TRBD1 might be the D (6 bases). Germline CDR1 is KGHSH and CDR2 is LQKENI. With 2 bases removed from V and 4 bases from J, the gap between germline ends came to 11 bases. The CDR3 length is 14 residues. CDR3 in amino acids: CASSPGGSPTEAFF. DNA for the CDR3: TGTGCCAGCTCACCAGGGGGCTCCCCCACTGAAGCTTTCTTT.

This clone has a single count. J is TRBJ1-1 and V is TRBV15; D gene uncertain. The V end lost 5 bases, the J end lost 1 base, and 11 bases lay between the germline ends. CDR1 LNHNV and CDR2 YYDKDF come from the germline V gene (reference sequence). The CDR3 is 14 amino acids. The CDR3 DNA reads TGTGCCACCAGCGCGAAACTAGAGAACACTGAAGCTTTCTTT. This gives the protein CATSAKLENTEAFF.

The rearrangement joins TRBV7-9 to TRBJ1-6, with a weak D call TRBD1 (6 bases). Germline V gene lookup returns CDR1 SEHNR and CDR2 FQNEAQ (reference sequence). CDR3 size: 14 residues. V shed 1 base and J shed 8 bases, with 9 bases lying between them. CDR3 in amino acids: CASSLGAGDSPLHF. Here the CDR3 DNA reads TGTGCCAGCAGCTTAGGGGCAGGGGATTCACCCCTCCACTTT.

The chain employs TRBV5-1 and TRBJ1-1; D might be TRBD1 (5 bases). The ends were cut back, 0 bases at V and 1 base at J, with 7 bases in the middle. Germline loops: CDR1 SGHRS, CDR2 YFSETQ. The CDR3 length is 14 residues. In DNA, the CDR3 is TGCGCCAGCAGCTTGGTACAGGCGAACACTGAAGCTTTCTTT. Its translation is CASSLVQANTEAFF.

This chain connects TRBV13 to TRBJ2-7; 9 bases align to TRBD2. The V gene end was trimmed by 4 bases and the J gene end by 3 bases; junction bases not matched to a gene: 10. This CDR3 is built from 16 residues. Germline CDR1 and CDR2: PRHDT and FYEKMQ (reference sequence). The CDR3 region is CASSSQGGTSYYEQYF. The CDR3 nucleotides are TGTGCCAGCAGCTCCCAGGGGGGGACTAGCTACTACGAGCAGTACTTC.

The chain is built from TRBV2 and TRBJ2-7; D is perhaps TRBD1 or TRBD2 (5 bases each). Germline V gene lookup returns CDR1 SNHLY and CDR2 FYNNEI. Trimming stripped 7 bases from V and 5 bases from J, with 18 bases between. The CDR3 contains 14 residues. The CDR3 DNA sequence: TGTGCCAGCAATATGGGGACCGCGAGCGACGAGCAGTACTTC. It translates to CASNMGTASDEQYF.

V is TRBV14 and J is TRBJ1-6, with TRBD1 matching over 11 bases. This CDR3 is 17 amino acids long. Per germline, CDR1 SGHDN and CDR2 FVKESK. The V gene end was trimmed by 3 bases and the J gene end by 6 bases; junction bases not matched to a gene: 7. The CDR3 DNA is TGTGCCAGCAGCCAGAAGGACAGGGGGCTCGCTAATTCACCCCTCCACTTT. It specifies CASSQKDRGLANSPLHF.

As to this clone: Mismatch with germline at one junction end may stem from a read error. The rearrangement links TRBV7-9 to TRBJ2-5, with unresolved D. The CDR3 totals 14 residues. Germline CDR1 reads SEHNR; CDR2 reads FQNEAQ (reference sequence). The CDR3 region is CASSREPDQETQHF. CDR3 in DNA: TGTGCCAGCAGCCGTGAGCCGGACCAAGAGACCCAGCACTTC. The complete variable domain, with remaining parts taken from reference TRBV7-9 and TRBJ2-5, reads DTGVSQNPRHKITKRGQNVTFRCDPISEHNRLYWYRQTLGQGPEFLTYFQNEAQLEKSRLLSDRFSAERPKGSFSTLEIQRTEQGDSAMYLCASSREPDQETQHFGPGTRLLVL.

This clone occurred once. In the same sample, other DNA sequences code for this CDR3. The chain links TRBV5-1 to TRBJ2-1, with TRBD2 matching 10 bases. The CDR3 length is 14 residues. The germline V gene has CDR1 SGHRS and CDR2 YFSETQ. V shed 6 bases and J 6 bases; nucleotides not matched to a gene: 6. The chain's CDR3 is CASNPRLAGNEQFF. CDR3 DNA: TGCGCCAGCAACCCGAGACTAGCGGGCAATGAGCAGTTCTTC.

This chain joins TRBV6-1 and TRBJ1-3; D call uncertain. V was pared by 4 bases and J by 4 bases, with 11 bases between. From germline, CDR1 is MNHNS and CDR2 SASEGT. CDR3 length: 14 residues. The CDR3, as DNA: TGTGCCAGCAGTGGGGCAGTTATCGGAAACACCATATATTTT. Its translation: CASSGAVIGNTIYF.